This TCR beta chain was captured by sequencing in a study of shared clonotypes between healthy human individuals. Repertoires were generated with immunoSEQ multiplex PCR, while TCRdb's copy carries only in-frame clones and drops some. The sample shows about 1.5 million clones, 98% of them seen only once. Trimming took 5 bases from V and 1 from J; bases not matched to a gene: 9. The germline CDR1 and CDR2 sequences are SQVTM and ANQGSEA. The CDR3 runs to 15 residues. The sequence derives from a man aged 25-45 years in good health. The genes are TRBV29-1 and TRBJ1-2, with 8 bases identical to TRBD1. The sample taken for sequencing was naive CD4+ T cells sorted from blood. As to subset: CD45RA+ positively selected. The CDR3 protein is CSVNIHGQGNYGYTF. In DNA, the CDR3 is TGCAGCGTTAATATCCACGGACAGGGTAACTATGGCTACACCTTC.